The following is a T cell receptor (beta chain) sequence with its context. What it binds is not known. The data were taken from a study of T cells after yellow fever vaccination. Study-wide findings and caveats: Weaker in magnitude, the secondary response showed a faster peak on day 5 versus 15. Clonotypes appearing in both CD4 and CD8 compartments existed, and their share was small.

Production of TCR cDNA was by 5'RACE template switching, which also added a universal primer site and UMIs. TCRdb recomputed calls from the 5' RACE reads with MiXCR, one row per CDR3 protein. The repertoire holds about 220,000 distinct CDR3 sequences, approximately 6.8% seen once, with roughly 1% in the top ten. V dropped 2 bases and J dropped 4; count of bases not matched to a gene: 6. Germline assignment: CDR1 SGHTA and CDR2 FQGNSA. The CDR3 totals 17 residues. J is TRBJ2-1 and V is TRBV7-2, with TRBD2 matching 12 bases. This receptor was obtained from a young man who received the YFV17D yellow fever vaccine. The starting material was CD4+ T cells sorted from PBMCs, obtained on the day of the yellow fever booster vaccination. CDR3 sequence (DNA): TGTGCCAGCAGCTTATGGCCCCTAGCGGGAGGGTACAATGAGCAGTTCTTC. It translates to CASSLWPLAGGYNEQFF.